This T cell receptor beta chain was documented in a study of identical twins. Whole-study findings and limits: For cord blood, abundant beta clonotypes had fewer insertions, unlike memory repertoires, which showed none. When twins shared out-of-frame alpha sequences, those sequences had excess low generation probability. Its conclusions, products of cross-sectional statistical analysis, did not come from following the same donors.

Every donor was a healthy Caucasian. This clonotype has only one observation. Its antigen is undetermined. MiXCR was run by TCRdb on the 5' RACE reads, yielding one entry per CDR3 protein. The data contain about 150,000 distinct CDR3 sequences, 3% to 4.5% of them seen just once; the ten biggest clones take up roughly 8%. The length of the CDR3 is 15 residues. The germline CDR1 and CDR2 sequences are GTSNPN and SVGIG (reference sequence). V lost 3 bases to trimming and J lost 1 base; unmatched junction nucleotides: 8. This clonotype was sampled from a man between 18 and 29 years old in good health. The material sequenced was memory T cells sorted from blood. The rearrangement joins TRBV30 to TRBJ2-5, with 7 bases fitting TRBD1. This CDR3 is CAWSPGQRFQETQYF. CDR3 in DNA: TGTGCCTGGAGCCCGGGACAGAGGTTCCAAGAGACCCAGTACTTC.